Listed here is a single T cell receptor (beta chain). Naive-designated CD8 cells lacked CD45RO, were positively enriched for CCR7, and omitted terminally differentiated effector memory CD45RA+ cells. This entry belongs to a study of shared clonotypes between healthy human individuals. Sequencing was performed with immunoSEQ multiplex PCR; in TCRdb, only in-frame clones are kept and a portion is missing. In the table there are 1.5 million to 2.5 million clones, roughly 94% of which are singletons. CDR3 length: 14 residues. Germline CDR1 is LNHDA and CDR2 is SQIVND (reference sequence). The V and J ends lost 8 bases and 8 bases respectively, with 16 bases between them.

Sequenced material: naive CD8+ T cells sorted from blood. This chain connects TRBV19 to TRBJ1-6; D uncertain. This receptor was obtained from a man younger than 30 in good health. The CDR3 protein is CASGYFGNDSPLHF. The CDR3 DNA follows: TGTGCCAGTGGGTATTTTGGGAACGATTCACCCCTCCACTTT.